The entry that follows covers one TCR beta chain sequence. Its antigen remains unidentified. The V and J ends lost 4 bases and 0 bases respectively, with 11 bases between them. Germline V gives CDR1 SGHTA, CDR2 FQGNSA. The CDR3 runs to 15 residues. The data were taken from a study of T cell clones after liver transplantation. General study points: Rather than being deleted, graft donor-reactive T cells may have moved into the graft.

The method was immunoSEQ multiplex PCR; TCRdb's version includes in-frame clones alone and lacks a portion of them. The data show some 80,000 clones, under 90% seen once. The material sequenced was CD4+ T cells from blood, taken 48 months after liver transplant. This chain connects TRBV7-2 to TRBJ2-3; tentatively, D is TRBD2 (5 bases). The TCR was taken from a human patient who received a liver transplant. Some T cells may be supplied by the graft donor. CDR3 in DNA: TGTGCCAGCAGCTGGGAGCCGGACAGCACAGATACGCAGTATTTT. Translation: CASSWEPDSTDTQYF.